This paragraph covers one TCR beta chain sequence. What the recovered Cohort 3 donors had was two negative PCRs, clearance, or symptom resolution. These data are taken from a study of blood T cell repertoires in COVID-19. V dropped 2 bases and J dropped 7 bases, with 11 bases sitting between them. Germline V gene data show CDR1 as GTSNPN and CDR2 as SVGIG (reference sequence). The CDR3 has 12 amino acids. Authors' methods: Amplifying reference gene primers gave estimates of nucleated cell counts. Sequencing used immunoSEQ multiplex PCR; TCRdb keeps in-frame clones, though not all of them. V and J calls and clone size are copied from that table; D and trimming were computed from the DNA. The sample contains 200,000 to 250,000 clones, approximately 90% of which appear only once.

This sequence originates from a woman in her twenties or thirties who had recovered from COVID-19. V gene TRBV30 combines with J gene TRBJ1-2; D not resolved. Sequenced sample: PBMCs or T cells enriched from blood (not recorded which). The CDR3 here is CAWSLDSSGYTF. In DNA form, the CDR3 reads TGTGCCTGGAGTCTCGACTCGAGTGGCTACACCTTC.